The T cell receptor (beta chain) described here comes from a study of CD8+CD57+ T cells in acquired aplastic anemia. Study results and limitations: In CD8+ cells, Simpson's diversity showed no significant difference between patients and controls. The study identified more than 25 CD8+ CDR3 sequences shared by patients and controls.

The template used for profiling TCR beta VDJ and CDR3 was genomic DNA. TCRdb re-derived calls from the reads in MiXCR, one entry per CDR3 protein. The sample consists of about 290,000 distinct CDR3 sequences, approximately 60% of them appearing once. CDR1 and CDR2 (germline): SNHLY, FYNNEI. There are 15 residues in the CDR3. J was trimmed by 6 bases and V by 0 bases; bases with no gene match: 4. Patients sequenced had flow cytometry evidence of CD8+CD57+ cell expansion. In regard to this clonotype: What it recognizes is unknown.

The sample comprised sorted CD4+, CD8+, or CD8+CD57+ T cells (not recorded which) from PBMCs. The TCR was taken from a human donor with aplastic anemia. The gene calls are TRBV2 and TRBJ1-1; TRBD1 agrees at 10 bases. The CDR3 loop reads CASSEARTGGPEAFF. DNA for the CDR3: TGTGCCAGCAGTGAAGCCAGGACAGGGGGTCCTGAAGCTTTCTTT. Looking up the rest from reference TRBV2 and TRBJ1-1 gives the full variable domain: EPEVTQTPSHQVTQMGQEVILRCVPISNHLYFYWYRQILGQKVEFLVSFYNNEISEKSEIFDDQFSVERPDGSNFTLKIRSTKLEDSAMYFCASSEARTGGPEAFFGQGTRLTVV.